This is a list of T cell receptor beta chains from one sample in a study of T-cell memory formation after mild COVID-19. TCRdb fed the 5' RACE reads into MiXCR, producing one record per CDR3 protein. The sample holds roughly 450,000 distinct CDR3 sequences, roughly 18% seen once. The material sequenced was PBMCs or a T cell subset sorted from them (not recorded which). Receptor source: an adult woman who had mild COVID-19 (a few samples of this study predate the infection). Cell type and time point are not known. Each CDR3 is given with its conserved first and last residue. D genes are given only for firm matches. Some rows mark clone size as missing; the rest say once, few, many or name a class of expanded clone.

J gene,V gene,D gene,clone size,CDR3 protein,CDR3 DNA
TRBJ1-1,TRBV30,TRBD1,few,CAWRGGGESTEAFF,TGTGCCTGGAGGGGAGGGGGCGAGAGCACTGAAGCTTTCTTT
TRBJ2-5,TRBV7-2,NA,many,CASSPGGVETQYF,TGTGCCAGCAGTCCAGGGGGGGTGGAGACCCAGTACTTC
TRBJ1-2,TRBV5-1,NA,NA,CASSYGRGLNNTNYGYTF,TGCGCCAGCAGCTACGGCCGCGGGCTGAATAATACTAACTATGGCTACACCTTC
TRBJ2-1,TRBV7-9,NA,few,CASSPPGKTEDEQFF,TGTGCCAGCAGCCCCCCGGGCAAGACGGAAGATGAGCAGTTCTTC
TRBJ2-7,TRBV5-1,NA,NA,CASRSAPGHAYEQYF,TGCGCCAGCAGATCCGCTCCAGGGCATGCCTACGAGCAGTACTTC
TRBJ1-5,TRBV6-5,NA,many,CASSTQQNQPQHF,TGTGCCAGCAGTACCCAGCAAAATCAGCCCCAGCATTTT
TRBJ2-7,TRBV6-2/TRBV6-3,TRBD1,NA,CASSSNRDRGYEQYF,TGTGCCAGCAGTTCCAACCGGGACAGGGGTTACGAGCAGTACTTC
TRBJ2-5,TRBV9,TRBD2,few,CASSVDPAGGGETQYF,TGTGCCAGCAGCGTAGACCCAGCGGGGGGAGGGGAGACCCAGTACTTC
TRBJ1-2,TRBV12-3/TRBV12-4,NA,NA,CASSLAGSSNYGYTF,TGTGCCAGCAGTTTAGCTGGATCTTCTAACTATGGCTACACCTTC
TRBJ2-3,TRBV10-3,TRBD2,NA,CAISSGTSGGADTQYF,TGTGCCATCAGTTCCGGGACTAGCGGGGGAGCCGATACGCAGTATTTT
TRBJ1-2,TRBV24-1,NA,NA,CATSPPESHYGYTF,TGTGCCACCAGCCCCCCGGAATCTCACTATGGCTACACCTTC
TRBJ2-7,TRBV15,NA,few,CATSRTDEVGYEQYF,TGTGCCACCAGCAGGACGGATGAGGTTGGGTACGAGCAGTACTTC
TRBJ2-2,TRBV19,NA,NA,CASRIGQGDVTGELFF,TGTGCCAGTAGGATTGGGCAGGGAGACGTGACCGGGGAGCTGTTTTTT
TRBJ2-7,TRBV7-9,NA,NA,CASSLDSLLYEQYF,TGTGCCAGCAGCTTAGATAGTCTTCTATACGAGCAGTACTTC
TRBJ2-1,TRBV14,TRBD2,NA,CASSLSVVAGAYNEQFF,TGTGCCAGCAGCCTCAGCGTTGTAGCGGGAGCTTACAATGAGCAGTTCTTC
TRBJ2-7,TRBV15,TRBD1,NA,CATSKGQDPGSYEQYF,TGTGCCACCAGCAAAGGACAGGACCCCGGATCCTACGAGCAGTACTTC
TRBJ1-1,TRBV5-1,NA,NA,CASSLVGDLNTEAFF,TGCGCCAGCAGCTTGGTGGGGGACCTGAACACTGAAGCTTTCTTT
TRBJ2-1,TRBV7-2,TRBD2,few,CASSFLAGVEQFF,TGTGCCAGCAGCTTCTTAGCGGGGGTTGAGCAGTTCTTC
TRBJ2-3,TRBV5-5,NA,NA,CASSLVRVGTDTQYF,TGTGCCAGCAGCTTGGTCCGGGTCGGCACAGATACGCAGTATTTT
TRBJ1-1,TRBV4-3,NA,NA,CASSQGPRGGNTEAFF,TGCGCCAGCAGCCAAGGCCCCCGGGGGGGGAACACTGAAGCTTTCTTT
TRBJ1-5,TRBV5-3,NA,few,CARSCPNQPQHF,TGTGCCAGAAGCTGCCCAAATCAGCCCCAGCATTTT